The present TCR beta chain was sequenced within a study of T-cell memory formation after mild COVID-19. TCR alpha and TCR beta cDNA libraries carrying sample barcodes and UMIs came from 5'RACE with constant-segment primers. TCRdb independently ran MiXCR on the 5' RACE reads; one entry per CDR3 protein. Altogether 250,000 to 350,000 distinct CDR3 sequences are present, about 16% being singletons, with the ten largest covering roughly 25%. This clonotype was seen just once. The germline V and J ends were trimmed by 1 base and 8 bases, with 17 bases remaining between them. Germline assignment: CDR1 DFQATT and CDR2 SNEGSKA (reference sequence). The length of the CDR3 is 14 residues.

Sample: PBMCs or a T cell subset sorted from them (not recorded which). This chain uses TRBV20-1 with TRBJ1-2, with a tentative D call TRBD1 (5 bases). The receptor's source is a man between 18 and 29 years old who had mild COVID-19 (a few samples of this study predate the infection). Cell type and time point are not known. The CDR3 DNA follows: TGCAGTGCTAGAGGCGGCAGGGCAAGCCGGGGCTACACCTTC. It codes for CSARGGRASRGYTF.